This TCR beta chain was captured by sequencing in a study of tumor T cells in aggressive B-cell lymphoma. Clones were sequenced by immunoSEQ multiplex PCR, and TCRdb holds only the in-frame ones, with some missing. The profile covers about 11,000 clones, with roughly 90% appearing a single time and 2.2% taken by the ten largest. This CDR3 has 14 amino acids. V gave up 4 bases and J gave up 5 bases, with 12 bases separating them. Germline loops: CDR1 SGHTA, CDR2 FQGNSA. The sequenced sample was tumor tissue. The gene calls are TRBV7-2 and TRBJ2-1; TRBD2 is a possible D gene (5 bases). The sequence was obtained from an adult with diffuse large B cell lymphoma. The CDR3 nucleotides are TGTGCCAGCAGCTCGCCCGGACTTGACAATGAGCAGTTCTTC. Encoded protein: CASSSPGLDNEQFF.